This T cell receptor beta chain appears in the sequencing data of a study of memory CD8 T cells in hepatitis C reinfection. Across the study: After reinfection, a couple of primary-infection resolvers became chronically infected.

Time point noted: pre-reinfection, 55 to 20 weeks before reinfection detection. The sorted cells went straight to TCR sequencing with no prior in vitro expansion. Donors were people who inject drugs in the Montreal HEPCO cohort. Sequencing used immunoSEQ multiplex PCR; TCRdb keeps in-frame clones, though not all of them. Of 40,000 to 60,000 clones detected, roughly 91% appear once; the ten largest clones hold 0.9% to 1.1%. V shed 0 bases and J shed 3 bases, with 10 bases lying between them. CDR3 size: 14 residues. Germline V gene lookup returns CDR1 SGHRS and CDR2 YFSETQ. The V call is TRBV5-1, the J call TRBJ2-7, with D uncertain. The receptor comes from a man aged 18 to 35 with hepatitis C virus infection. The sequencing input was naive CD8+ T cells sorted from blood. The CDR3 region has the DNA TGCGCCAGCAGCTTGGAGCGACTTGGCTACGAGCAGTACTTC. Translating gives CASSLERLGYEQYF.